Below, one TCR beta chain is given with its context. It lacks a known antigen. One junction end disagrees with the germline gene, perhaps due to a read error. The immunoSEQ Assay was used to sequence TCR beta CDR3 regions from DNA. Processing in the source paper ran as follows. To compute T cell density, TCR beta template counts were normalized to usable DNA, which was estimated by amplifying housekeeping genes. Richness was estimated with the preseqR package, extrapolating to 400,000 templates for PBMC samples and 120,000 templates for tissue samples. Clonality was defined by subtracting Pielou's evenness from one. Tissue-enriched TCRs were identified through differential abundance testing performed on productive amino-acid clonotypes, with a minimum total count of 5 and an alpha of 0.1. The Jaccard Index and the Morisita Overlap Index were used to measure repertoire overlap between compartments. TCR beta CDR3s were clustered by GLIPH together with public tetramer-defined viral CDR3s, and at least three viral sequences plus V-gene enrichment were required for viral motifs. The table comes from immuneACCESS by way of TCRdb, which keeps in-frame sequences with V and J called. Part of the clones is missing from these tables; in studies checked, under half for an unresolved V gene and the rest for unknown reasons. V and J calls and clone size come straight from that table; D and trimming were deduced from the DNA. The sample has tens of thousands of clones on record, approximately 90% of them singletons. The ten largest clones capture around 7% of the sample.

At diagnosis, tumor, uninvolved tumor-adjacent lung and peripheral blood were collected and then preserved as a mix of FFPE and fresh-frozen material. For TCR repertoire profiling, blood samples were analyzed in the form of peripheral blood mononuclear cells. This sample was taken from a study of T cells in localized non-small cell lung cancer (dated by TCRdb to about 2020). About the full investigation: T cell repertoires of 200 to 250 early-stage NSCLC patients were analyzed, with tumors being compared against uninvolved tumor-adjacent lungs. The cohort comprised a few hundred treatment-naïve NSCLC patients with resected, localized lung tumors. A mean age of about 66 years was recorded for the NSCLC patients, of whom some 130 were male and about a hundred were female.

Here is what the overall study found, with its caveats: A median of about 61 of the top 100 tumor clones turned up in the paired uninvolved adjacent lung, and around 27 of those clones also ranked among the top 100 of that same adjacent lung. Uninvolved tumor-adjacent lung showed the highest T cell clonality, higher than tumor, which suggests more focused antigenic responses in the uninvolved tumor-adjacent lung. Because of the exploratory design, TCR variables were selected using unadjusted p-values without false-discovery rate correction. Multi-region tumor sequencing was not performed, so intratumor heterogeneity could not be excluded. Longer overall survival was associated with higher T cell density in blood, whereas shorter survival was associated with higher clonality in adjacent lung.

From cysteine to phenylalanine, the CDR3 is 16 amino acids long. Left in the record is the CDR3 DNA by itself, 48 bases read in frame from the first base. From a lookup of the germline V gene, CDR1 and CDR2 are SGHTA and FQGNSA. Material: peripheral blood, obtained before any cancer treatment. The V and J genes are TRBV7-2 and TRBJ2-5; 11 bases in the middle match TRBD2. The receptor's source is a woman between 18 and 55 years old with stage III lung adenocarcinoma. Here is the DNA: TGTGCCAGCAGCTTAGACATAGCGGGGGGGCTAGAGACCCGGTACTTC. It specifies CASSLDIAGGLETRYF.